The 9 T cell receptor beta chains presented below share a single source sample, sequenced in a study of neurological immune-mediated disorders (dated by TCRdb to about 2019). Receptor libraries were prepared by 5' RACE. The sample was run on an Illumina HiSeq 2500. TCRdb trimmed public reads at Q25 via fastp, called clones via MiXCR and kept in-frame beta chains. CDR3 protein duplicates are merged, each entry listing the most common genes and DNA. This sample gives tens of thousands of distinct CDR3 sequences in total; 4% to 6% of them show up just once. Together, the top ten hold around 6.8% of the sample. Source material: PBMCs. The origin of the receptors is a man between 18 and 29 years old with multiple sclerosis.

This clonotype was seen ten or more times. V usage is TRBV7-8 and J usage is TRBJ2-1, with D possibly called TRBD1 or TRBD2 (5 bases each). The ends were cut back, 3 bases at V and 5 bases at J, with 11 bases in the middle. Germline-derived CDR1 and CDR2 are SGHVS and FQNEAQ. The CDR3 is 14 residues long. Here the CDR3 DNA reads TGTGCCAGCAGCTTGGGGACCGCGAACAATGAGCAGTTCTTC. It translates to CASSLGTANNEQFF.

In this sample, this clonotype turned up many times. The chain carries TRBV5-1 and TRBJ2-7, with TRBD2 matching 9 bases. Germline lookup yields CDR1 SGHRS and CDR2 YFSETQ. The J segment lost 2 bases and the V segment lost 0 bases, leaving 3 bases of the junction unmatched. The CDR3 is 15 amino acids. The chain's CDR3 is CASSLVQRGAYEQYF. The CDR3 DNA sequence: TGCGCCAGCAGCTTGGTACAGCGGGGGGCCTACGAGCAGTACTTC.

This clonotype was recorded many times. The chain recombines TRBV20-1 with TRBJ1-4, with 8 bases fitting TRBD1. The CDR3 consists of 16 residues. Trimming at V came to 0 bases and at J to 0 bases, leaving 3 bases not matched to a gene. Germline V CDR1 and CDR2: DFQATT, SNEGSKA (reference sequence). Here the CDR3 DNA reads TGCAGTGCTAGAGACGGCAGGGGGCCAACTAATGAAAAACTGTTTTTT. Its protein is CSARDGRGPTNEKLFF.

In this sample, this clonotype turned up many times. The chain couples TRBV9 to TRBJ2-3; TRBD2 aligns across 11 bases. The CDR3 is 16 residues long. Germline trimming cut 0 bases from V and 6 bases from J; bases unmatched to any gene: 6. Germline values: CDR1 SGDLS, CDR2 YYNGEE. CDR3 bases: TGTGCCAGCAGCGTAGGGGGACTAGCGGCCTTCGATACGCAGTATTTT. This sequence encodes CASSVGGLAAFDTQYF.

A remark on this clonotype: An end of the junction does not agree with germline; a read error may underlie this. CDR3 DNA: TGTGCCAGCAGTGACATGGGACAGCCCCAGAATTTT. This translates into CASSDMGQPQNF. This chain joins TRBV25-1 and TRBJ1-5, with 7 bases identical to TRBD1. Germline V gene data show CDR1 as MGHDK and CDR2 as SYGVNS. There are 12 residues in the CDR3.

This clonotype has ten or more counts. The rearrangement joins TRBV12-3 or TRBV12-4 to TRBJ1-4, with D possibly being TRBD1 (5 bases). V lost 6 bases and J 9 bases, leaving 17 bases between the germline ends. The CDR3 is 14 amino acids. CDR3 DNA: TGTGCCAGCAGAGCTGAGGGACCCGAGAAAAAACTGTTTTTT. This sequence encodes CASRAEGPEKKLFF.

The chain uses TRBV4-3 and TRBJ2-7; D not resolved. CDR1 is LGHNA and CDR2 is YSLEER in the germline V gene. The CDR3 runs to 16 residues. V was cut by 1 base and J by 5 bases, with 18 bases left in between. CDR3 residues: CASSQVKNVSPHEQYF. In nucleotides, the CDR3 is TGCGCCAGCAGCCAAGTTAAGAATGTGTCCCCCCACGAGCAGTACTTC.

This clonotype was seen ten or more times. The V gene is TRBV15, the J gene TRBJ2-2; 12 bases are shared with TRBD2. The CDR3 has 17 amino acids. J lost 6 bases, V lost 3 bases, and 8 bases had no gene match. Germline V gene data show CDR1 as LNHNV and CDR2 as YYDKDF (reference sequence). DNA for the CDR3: TGTGCCACCAGCAGCACTCTAGCGGGAGGGCCCCCCGGGGAGCTGTTTTTT. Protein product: CATSSTLAGGPPGELFF.

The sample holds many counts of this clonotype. CDR3 bases: TGCAGTGCAGGGGGACTAGCGGGGGATTACGAGCAGTACTTC. Translating it yields CSAGGLAGDYEQYF. V is TRBV20-1 and J is TRBJ2-7; 14 nucleotides match TRBD2. The length of the CDR3 is 14 residues. V lost 6 bases to trimming and J lost 4 bases; unmatched junction nucleotides: 5. Germline loops: CDR1 DFQATT, CDR2 SNEGSKA (reference sequence).